Described below is a single T cell receptor beta chain sequence and its context. The data originate from a study of blood T cell repertoires in COVID-19. Study summary: Sites across the United States, Italy and Spain contributed samples from acute and convalescent COVID-19. Sources were T cells, B-cell-depleted T cells, or PBMCs; the material itself was cDNA or gDNA.

Original data processing: Cell counts per sample came from amplifying reference gene primers. Some clones are missing from TCRdb's copy, which holds only in-frame ones; the method was immunoSEQ multiplex PCR. That table furnishes V, J and clone size, whereas the DNA furnished D and trimming. The sample shows about 160,000 clones, around 74% of them seen only once. This receptor was obtained from a man in his 70s with acute or convalescent COVID-19. The sequencing sample was made of peripheral blood.

CDR3 sequence (DNA): TGTGCCAGCAGCTTAGGTGGGGCGGACACTGAAGCTTTCTTT. It encodes CASSLGGADTEAFF. V usage is TRBV11-3 and J usage is TRBJ1-1; TRBD1 might be the D (5 bases). This CDR3 is 14 amino acids long. V was pared by 1 base and J by 3 bases, with 9 bases between. Per the germline V gene, CDR1 is SGHNT and CDR2 is YENEEA.